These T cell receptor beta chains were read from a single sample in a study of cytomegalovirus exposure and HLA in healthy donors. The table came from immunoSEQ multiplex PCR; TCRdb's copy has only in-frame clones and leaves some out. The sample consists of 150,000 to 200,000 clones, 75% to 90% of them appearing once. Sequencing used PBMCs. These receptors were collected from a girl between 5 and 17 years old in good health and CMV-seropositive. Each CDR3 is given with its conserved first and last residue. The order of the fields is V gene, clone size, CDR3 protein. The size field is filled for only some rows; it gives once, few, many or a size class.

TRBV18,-,CASSPAMNTEAFF
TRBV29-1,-,CSTASDLTDTQYF
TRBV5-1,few,CASKMALTGNTIYF
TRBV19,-,CASRPLSDGYTF
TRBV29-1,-,CSVEGAASYNEQFF
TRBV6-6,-,CASSYSAGAAYEQYF
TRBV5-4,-,CASRTGQSTNYGYTF
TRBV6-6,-,CASSPKRESRNEQFF
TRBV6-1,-,CASSRTVQETQYF
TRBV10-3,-,CAISSTSGSANEQFF
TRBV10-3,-,CAIKQGADYEQYF
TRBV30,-,CAWNSLASDTGELFF
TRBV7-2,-,CASSFETGTLNEAFF
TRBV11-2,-,CASSFRFTEAFF
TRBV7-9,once,CASSGQGQDYGYTF
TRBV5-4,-,CASSSLEEKLFF